This entry is about one TCR beta chain. This table comes from immunoSEQ multiplex PCR, and its TCRdb copy is limited to in-frame clones, with some not included. Of about 20,000 clones listed, around four fifths are singletons. This entry is derived from a study of somatic mutations in cytotoxic T cells in rheumatoid arthritis. The CDR3 runs 16 residues. V dropped 2 bases and J dropped 0 bases, with 11 bases sitting between them. Germline CDR1 and CDR2: MGHRA and YSYEKL. The sequence was collected from an adult with rheumatoid arthritis. The chain uses TRBV4-1 and TRBJ2-1; possibly TRBD2 for D (5 bases). Specimen: CD8+ T cells sorted from blood. DNA of the CDR3: TGCGCCAGCAGCCAACTCGGACTGAGCTCCTACAATGAGCAGTTCTTC. Translated: CASSQLGLSSYNEQFF.